This TCR beta chain came from a study of shared clonotypes between healthy human individuals. The ends were cut back, 2 bases at V and 6 bases at J, with 11 bases in the middle. CDR1 and CDR2 (germline): SGHNT, YYREEE (reference sequence). This CDR3 has 14 residues. Sequencing was performed with immunoSEQ multiplex PCR; in TCRdb, only in-frame clones are kept and a portion is missing. The sample consists of 2 million to 2.5 million clones, less than 95% of them appearing once. Sequencing was carried out using naive CD4+ T cells from PBMCs. Described subset: CD45RA+ positively selected. This sequence joins TRBV5-4 and TRBJ2-2; no reliable D call. This TCR derives from a man aged 18-30 years in good health. Some clones in this sample may be carry-over from other donors' samples. As DNA, the CDR3 is TGTGCCAGCAGCTTTTCACCTGTCCCCGGGGAGCTGTTTTTT. It yields the protein CASSFSPVPGELFF.